The 9 T cell receptor beta chains below were found in one sample sequenced in a study of T cells in Graves' hyperthyroidism and ophthalmopathy. RNA transcripts provided the source from which TCR beta CDR3 regions were amplified. An initial round of RT-PCR targeting the TCR CDR3 relied on the HTBI primer set. Each CDR3 protein is one row after TCRdb ran MiXCR on the multiplex PCR reads. Of hundreds of thousands of distinct CDR3 sequences in the sample, approximately 15% are singletons; the top ten hold approximately 20%. Sample: blood. The origin of the receptors is a woman between 18 and 29 years old with Graves' hyperthyroidism.

The sample holds many counts of this clonotype. The chain is built from TRBV3-1 and TRBJ1-5, with unresolved D. Trimming stripped 4 bases from V and 4 bases from J, with 14 bases between. Germline V gene lookup returns CDR1 LGHDT and CDR2 YNNKEL (reference sequence). This CDR3 has 15 residues. This CDR3 reads CASSPQGRPNQPQHF. The CDR3 DNA is TGTGCCAGCAGCCCTCAAGGGCGGCCTAATCAGCCCCAGCATTTT.

The chain combines TRBV6-1 with TRBJ2-5; D is unclear. Germline CDR1 and CDR2: MNHNS and SASEGT. V lost 6 bases and J lost 5, with 19 bases in between. The CDR3 contains 15 residues. CDR3 loop: CASSPTRIGRETQYF. For the CDR3, the DNA is TGTGCCAGCAGCCCTACCAGGATTGGAAGGGAGACCCAGTACTTC.

Points on this clonotype: Germline is not matched at one junction end, which may reflect a read error. The rearrangement links TRBV7-2 to TRBJ2-2, with TRBD2 matching over 11 bases. CDR3 length: 16 residues. Germline CDR1 and CDR2: SGHTA and FQGNSA. The CDR3 DNA reads as TGTGCCAGCAGCTTGAGGATAGCGGGAGGGGCAGATACGCTGTATTTT. This gives the protein CASSLRIAGGADTLYF.

V and J are TRBV19 and TRBJ1-1; D is undetermined. V was trimmed by 7 bases and J by 4 bases, leaving 7 bases between them. Germline values: CDR1 LNHDA, CDR2 SQIVND (reference sequence). The CDR3 has 11 residues. The CDR3 is CASKWGTEAFF. In DNA form, the CDR3 reads TGTGCCAGTAAATGGGGCACTGAAGCTTTCTTT.

This clonotype was picked up a small number of times. This sequence joins TRBV6-2 or TRBV6-3 and TRBJ2-7; TRBD2 might be the D (5 bases). Between the trimmed V and J ends, which lost 7 bases and 6 bases, there was a span of 13 bases. The CDR3 has 12 amino acids. CDR1 and CDR2 (germline): MNHEY, SVGEGT. The CDR3 DNA follows: TGTGCCAGCACGCGACCCAGCGGCGAGCAGTACTTC. Protein sequence: CASTRPSGEQYF.

This clonotype has more than one count but fewer than ten. The chain carries TRBV10-1 and TRBJ2-1; TRBD1 matches at 7 bases. J gave up 7 bases and V 7 bases, and 4 bases lay outside the gene matches. CDR1 is WNHNN and CDR2 is SYGVQD in the germline V gene (reference sequence). This CDR3 has 12 residues. DNA for the CDR3: TGCGCCAGCAATGAACAGGGGAATGAGCAGTTCTTC. Protein: CASNEQGNEQFF.

This clonotype was counted ten times or more. V and J are TRBV3-1 and TRBJ2-2; no clear D gene. The CDR3 runs 11 residues. From germline, CDR1 is LGHDT and CDR2 YNNKEL (reference sequence). V gave up 4 bases and J gave up 10 bases, with 7 bases separating them. CDR3 DNA: TGTGCCAGCAGCCTCCTGACGGAGCTGTTTTTT. Translated, it gives CASSLLTELFF.

Many counts were recorded for this clonotype. The V and J genes are TRBV6-2 or TRBV6-3 and TRBJ1-1; 10 bases are shared with TRBD1. Germline trimming cut 1 base from V and 0 bases from J; bases unmatched to any gene: 8. The CDR3 has 18 residues. The germline gives CDR1 MNHEY, CDR2 SVGEGT. The CDR3 DNA reads as TGTGCCAGCAGTTACTACCTCGGGACAGGGGAACTGAACACTGAAGCTTTCTTT. Translating it yields CASSYYLGTGELNTEAFF.

This clonotype has a count of ten or more. The chain carries TRBV12-3 or TRBV12-4 and TRBJ2-1; D is perhaps TRBD1 or TRBD2 (5 bases each). V shed 2 bases and J shed 8 bases, with 19 bases lying between them. This CDR3 comprises 16 residues. The CDR3 reads CASSLLTLILGDEQFF. CDR3 bases: TGTGCCAGCAGTTTACTGACCCTTATTCTGGGGGATGAGCAGTTCTTC.